This T cell receptor (beta chain) was documented in a study of regulatory T cells in long-lasting Graves disease. Overall study context: For a period under 3 months, newly diagnosed Graves' patients had taken antithyroid drugs.

This clonotype has ten or more counts. The CDR3 sequence is 13 residues long. V was cut by 7 bases and J by 2 bases, with 12 bases left in between. The germline V gene has CDR1 SNHLY and CDR2 FYNNEI. Building the TCR beta libraries relied on iRepertoire HTBI primers, and CDR3 regions underwent Arm-PCR. TCRdb processed the multiplex PCR reads anew with MiXCR; each CDR3 protein has one entry. The sample records around 450,000 distinct CDR3 sequences, around 15% being singletons. Described time point: newly diagnosed GD, antithyroid drugs for less than 3 months. The TCR library was made from RNA that had been extracted from PBMCs in TRIzol. The sample was also reused in another study, on T cells in Graves' hyperthyroidism and ophthalmopathy. That study reports: The HTBI primer set was used in a first-round RT-PCR of the TCR CDR3.

The starting material was peripheral blood mononuclear cells (PBMCs), obtained at new diagnosis, from a patient treated with antithyroid drugs. This TCR was sampled from a man aged 40-55 years with Graves disease. The V call is TRBV2, the J call TRBJ2-7; TRBD1 is a possible D gene (5 bases). The CDR3 here is CASMWQGTYEQYF. In DNA, the CDR3 is TGTGCCAGCATGTGGCAGGGAACCTACGAGCAGTACTTC.